The 14 T cell receptor beta chains presented below share a single source sample, sequenced in a study of OX40 agonist ivuxolimab in advanced cancers. The protocol was immunoSEQ multiplex PCR, while the TCRdb copy is restricted to in-frame clones and leaves out a portion. Altogether some 70,000 clones are present, about 84% being singletons, with the ten largest covering about 7.9%. The specimen comprised CD4+ or CD8+ T cells sorted from blood, sampled in a trial of the OX40 agonist ivuxolimab. These receptors were obtained from an adult with an advanced solid tumor such as melanoma, head and neck, liver or kidney cancer.

The chain employs TRBV28 and TRBJ1-1; 10 bases agree with TRBD1. The CDR3 loop spans 15 amino acids. The V and J ends lost 5 bases and 5 bases, in that order; junction bases with no gene match: 8. Germline V gene sequence: CDR1 MDHEN, CDR2 SYDVKM. CDR3 DNA: TGTGCCAGCAGTCGATCCGGGACAGGGGCTACTGAAGCTTTCTTT. This gives the protein CASSRSGTGATEAFF.

The chain links TRBV27 to TRBJ1-2; 9 bases are a match to TRBD1. V lost 8 bases and J lost 4; bases outside the gene matches: 2. Per the germline V gene, CDR1 is MNHEY and CDR2 is SMNVEV (reference sequence). This CDR3 comprises 12 residues. The CDR3 loop reads CASPDRGYGYTF. The CDR3 DNA sequence: TGTGCCAGCCCGGACAGGGGCTATGGCTACACCTTC.

Only one count was recorded for this clone. The chain couples TRBV21-1 to TRBJ2-1; TRBD1 is the table's D call, not checked against the DNA. TRBV21-1 is a pseudogene locus. This CDR3 contains 20 residues. In DNA, the CDR3 is TGTGCCAGCAGCAAAGATAAGGTGAGCATACGCCGACCGCGCAGGGGAGAGCAGTTCTTC. Translation: CASSKDKVSIRRPRRGEQFF.

V and J are TRBV10-3 and TRBJ2-1, with 8 bases aligning to TRBD1. This CDR3 has 15 amino acids. The germline V gene has CDR1 ENHRY and CDR2 SYGVKD. J gave up 6 bases and V 2 bases, and 6 bases lay outside the gene matches. The CDR3 nucleotides read TGTGCCATCAGTGAGCTGGACAGGGCGTCCAATGAGCAGTTCTTC. This gives the protein CAISELDRASNEQFF.

This chain joins TRBV15 and TRBJ1-1; D perhaps matches TRBD1 (6 bases). Deletions cut 8 bases from V and 6 bases from J, with 25 bases between. The CDR3 consists of 16 residues. Germline loops: CDR1 LNHNV, CDR2 YYDKDF (reference sequence). The CDR3 DNA follows: TGTGCCACCCAAGGGTTGGGGGCCAGTCGCGGTCCTGAAGCTTTCTTT. Translating it yields CATQGLGASRGPEAFF.

The V gene is TRBV5-1, the J gene TRBJ1-4, with unresolved D. The CDR3 sequence is 17 residues long. CDR1 and CDR2 from the germline V gene are SGHRS and YFSETQ. The V end was cut by 0 bases, the J end by 0 bases, with 12 bases between. The CDR3 spells CASSLDTLQSTNEKLFF. In DNA, the CDR3 is TGCGCCAGCAGCTTGGACACACTACAATCAACTAATGAAAAACTGTTTTTT.

V is TRBV6-1 and J is TRBJ2-7, with D perhaps matching TRBD2 (7 bases). Trimming removed 8 bases from V and 1 base from J, with 15 bases in between. Germline-derived CDR1 and CDR2 are MNHNS and SASEGT. The CDR3 extends over 14 amino acids. The CDR3 DNA sequence: TGTGCCAGCGAGGTGGGGGGGCTTTCCTACGAGCAGTACGTC. Translation gives CASEVGGLSYEQYV.

The genes are TRBV6-1 and TRBJ2-7, with D tentatively TRBD1 or TRBD2 (5 bases each). Germline V gives CDR1 MNHNS, CDR2 SASEGT. Trimming left V 7 bases short and J 6 bases short, with 16 bases between. CDR3 length: 13 residues. For the CDR3, the DNA is TGTGCCAGCAAGGGGACCATGGATATCGAGCAGTACTTC. Amino acids: CASKGTMDIEQYF.

The chain joins TRBV6-6 to TRBJ2-5; possibly TRBD2 for D (5 bases). V was pared by 6 bases and J by 5 bases, with 19 bases between. Germline V lookup: CDR1 MNHNY, CDR2 SVGAGI (reference sequence). The CDR3 totals 15 residues. The CDR3 DNA sequence: TGTGCCAGCAGCCCTGACACCACCTGGGAGGAGACCCAGTACTTC. Translation gives CASSPDTTWEETQYF.

This chain links TRBV5-5 with TRBJ2-7; unclear D gene. Trimming took off 2 bases at V and 6 bases at J, with 15 bases between the two ends. Germline values: CDR1 SGHKS, CDR2 YYEKEE (reference sequence). The CDR3 sequence is 14 residues long. CDR3 loop: CASSFETWEVEQYF. The CDR3 DNA reads TGTGCCAGCAGCTTCGAGACCTGGGAAGTCGAGCAGTACTTC.

The chain couples TRBV2 to TRBJ1-4, with TRBD1 as a possible D gene (5 bases). V lost 7 bases and J lost 2, with 8 bases in between. The CDR3 contains 13 residues. The germline gives CDR1 SNHLY, CDR2 FYNNEI. The CDR3 DNA is TGTGCCAGCATGACAGACACTAATGAAAAACTGTTTTTT. This encodes CASMTDTNEKLFF.

The chain is built from TRBV5-6 and TRBJ1-1; D is undetermined. This CDR3 region has 15 residues. Trimming stripped 3 bases from V and 0 bases from J, with 12 bases between. CDR1 is SGHDT, CDR2 YYEEEE, per germline. This CDR3 is CASSWTGDLNTEAFF. The CDR3 DNA reads TGTGCCAGCAGCTGGACCGGCGACTTGAACACTGAAGCTTTCTTT.

The chain links TRBV21-1 to TRBJ2-7; whether TRBD2, the table's D call, matches the DNA was not checked. TRBV21-1 is a recognized pseudogene. The CDR3 extends over 16 amino acids. This CDR3 reads CASSIAGVFESYEQYV. In nucleotides, the CDR3 is TGTGCCAGCAGTATAGCGGGGGTCTTTGAATCCTACGAGCAGTACGTC.

The chain couples TRBV14 to TRBJ2-3, with D uncertain. The germline gives CDR1 SGHDN, CDR2 FVKESK. The germline V and J ends were trimmed by 0 bases and 6 bases, with 10 bases remaining between them. There are 14 residues in the CDR3. CDR3 residues: CASSQDLSPDTQYF. CDR3 nucleotides: TGTGCCAGCAGCCAAGACTTATCACCGGATACGCAGTATTTT. The complete variable domain, with remaining parts taken from reference TRBV14 and TRBJ2-3, reads EAGVTQFPSHSVIEKGQTVTLRCDPISGHDNLYWYRRVMGKEIKFLLHFVKESKQDESGMPNNRFLAERTGGTYSTLKVQPAELEDSGVYFCASSQDLSPDTQYFGPGTRLTVL.